One TCR beta chain is described in this entry. The assay was immunoSEQ multiplex PCR, and TCRdb's table has in-frame clones only and misses some. The data show around 68,000 clones, about 97% seen once. This specimen comes from a study of technical replicates of blood from a handful of donors. Germline V CDR1 and CDR2: MNHEY, SVGAGI. V dropped 6 bases and J dropped 4; count of bases not matched to a gene: 3. The CDR3 spans 13 residues. The chain employs TRBV6-5 and TRBJ1-1, with TRBD1 matching over 9 bases. Sequenced input: T cells isolated from PBMCs. This receptor was taken from a human donor in good health. The CDR3 region is CASREQGATEAFF. CDR3 nucleotides: TGTGCCAGCAGGGAACAGGGGGCCACTGAAGCTTTCTTT.